This T cell receptor beta chain was captured by sequencing in a study of early T cells in non-severe SARS-CoV-2 infection. Study-wide context: Unsorted whole blood bulk RNA was sequenced, with unpaired chains. General study findings and limits: Anti-spike CD8 responses were favored by VDJdb matching, which missed private and CD4 specificities.

This CDR3 region has 15 residues. CDR1 is MNHEY, CDR2 SVGEGT, per germline. The V gene lost 5 bases and the J gene lost 7 bases, with 15 bases spanning the gap. Individual cDNA molecules were tagged with unique molecular identifiers. A single record per CDR3 protein comes from TCRdb applying MiXCR to the 5' RACE reads. The data hold 50,000 to 60,000 distinct CDR3 sequences, with approximately 13% observed a single time. About this clonotype: Its antigen is still unknown.

The specimen sequenced was whole blood. The chain carries TRBV6-2 or TRBV6-3 and TRBJ1-6, with D possibly being TRBD1 (5 bases). The source is an adult who was a healthcare worker with PCR-confirmed SARS-CoV-2 infection or an uninfected control (not recorded which). CDR3 coding DNA: TGTGCCAGCAGTGAGATTAGACAGAAGAATTCACCCCTCCACTTT. Its protein is CASSEIRQKNSPLHF.